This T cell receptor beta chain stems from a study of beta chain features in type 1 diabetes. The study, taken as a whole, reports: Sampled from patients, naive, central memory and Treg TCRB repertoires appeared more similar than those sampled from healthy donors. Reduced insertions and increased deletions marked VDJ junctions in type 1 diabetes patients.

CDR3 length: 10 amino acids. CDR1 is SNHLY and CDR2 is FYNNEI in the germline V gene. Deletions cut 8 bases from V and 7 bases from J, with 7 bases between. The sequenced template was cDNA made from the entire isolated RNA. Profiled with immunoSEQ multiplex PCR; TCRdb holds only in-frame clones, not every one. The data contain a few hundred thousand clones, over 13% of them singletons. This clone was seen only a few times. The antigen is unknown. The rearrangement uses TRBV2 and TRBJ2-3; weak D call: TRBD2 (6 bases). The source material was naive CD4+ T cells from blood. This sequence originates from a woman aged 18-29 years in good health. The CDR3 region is CASGTHTQYF. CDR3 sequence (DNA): TGTGCCAGCGGGACTCATACGCAGTATTTT.